The TCR beta chain described here comes from a study of OX40 agonist ivuxolimab in advanced cancers. Looking at the study overall: Cancers in dose escalation were hepatocellular, melanoma, renal cell and head and neck. Regarding the study as a whole: Doses of 0.1 to 3.0 mg/kg were accompanied by clonal expansion of CD4+ and CD8+ blood T cells by week 6.

A remark on this clone: Its antigen remains unidentified.

The CDR3 spans 14 residues. CDR1 SGHTA and CDR2 FQGTGA come from the germline V gene. Trimming stripped 3 bases from V and 6 bases from J, with 11 bases between. Patients were excluded for autoimmune disease history or systemic immunosuppression. The assay was immunoSEQ multiplex PCR, and TCRdb's table has in-frame clones only and misses some. The sample holds some 50,000 clones; about nine tenths are singletons and the top ten take approximately 3.2%. The chain uses TRBV7-3 and TRBJ2-2; no definite D call. This clonotype was sampled from an adult with an advanced solid tumor such as melanoma, head and neck, liver or kidney cancer. The sequencing here drew on CD4+ or CD8+ T cells sorted from blood, taken in a trial of the OX40 agonist ivuxolimab. The CDR3 sequence is CASSFSTGSGELFF. For the CDR3, the DNA is TGTGCCAGCAGCTTCTCCACCGGCTCCGGGGAGCTGTTTTTT.